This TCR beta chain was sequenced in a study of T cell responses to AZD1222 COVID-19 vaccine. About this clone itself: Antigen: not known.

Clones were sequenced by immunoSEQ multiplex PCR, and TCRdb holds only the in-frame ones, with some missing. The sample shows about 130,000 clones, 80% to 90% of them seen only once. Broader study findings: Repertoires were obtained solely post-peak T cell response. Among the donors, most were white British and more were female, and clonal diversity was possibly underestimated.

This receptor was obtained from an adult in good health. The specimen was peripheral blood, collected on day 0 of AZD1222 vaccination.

The CDR3 reads CASRDRGRWDYGYTF. As DNA, the CDR3 is TGCGCCTCCCGGGACAGGGGGCGCTGGGACTATGGCTACACCTTC. V gene TRBV10-2 combines with J gene TRBJ1-2; 12 positions agree with TRBD1. After removal of 11 bases from V and 3 bases from J, the junction contained 10 bases not matched to a gene. Per the germline V gene, CDR1 is WSHSY and CDR2 is SAAADI. CDR3 size: 15 residues.